The entry that follows covers one T cell receptor (beta chain) sequence. This entry belongs to a study of blood T cell repertoires in COVID-19. Study overall: The United States, Italy and Spain were the sources of the acute and convalescent COVID-19 samples.

Germline CDR1 and CDR2: SGHTA and FQGNSA. The CDR3 runs to 14 residues. V was trimmed by 2 bases and J by 1 base, leaving 8 bases between them. Assay: immunoSEQ multiplex PCR; the TCRdb copy retains only in-frame clones and omits some. The table records about 140,000 clones, around 76% of them present only once. The rearrangement uses TRBV7-2 and TRBJ1-1, with a tentative D call TRBD1 (6 bases). This clonotype was obtained from an elderly man with acute or convalescent COVID-19. Sequencing was carried out using peripheral blood. CDR3 region: CASSLNRANTEAFF. In DNA form, the CDR3 reads TGTGCCAGCAGCTTAAACAGGGCGAACACTGAAGCTTTCTTT.